A selection of T cell receptor beta chains follows, all from one sample in a study of early T cells in non-severe SARS-CoV-2 infection. One entry per CDR3 protein results from TCRdb running MiXCR on the 5' RACE reads. The data contain fewer than 85,000 distinct CDR3 sequences, around an eighth of them seen just once; the ten biggest clones take up roughly 1.2%. Sequenced: whole blood. The receptors shown here come from an adult who was a healthcare worker with PCR-confirmed SARS-CoV-2 infection or an uninfected control (not recorded which). Both conserved end residues are part of each CDR3. The order of the fields is clone size, V gene, J gene, D gene, CDR3 DNA, CDR3 protein. D genes are given only for firm matches. Only some rows state a clone size, as once, few, many or a class for expanded clones.

>many|TRBV27|TRBJ2-3|NA
TGTGCCAGCATAGGTAGCACAGATACGCAGTATTTT
CASIGSTDTQYF
>many|TRBV7-6|TRBJ2-1|TRBD1
TGTGCCAGCAGCTTACGGGGCGGGACAGGGGGCAATGAGCAGTTCTTC
CASSLRGGTGGNEQFF
>many|TRBV20-1|TRBJ1-3|TRBD1
TGCAGTGCTAGAGACCGGGACAGTTTTAAACCGGATTTGGCTGGAAACACCATATATTTT
CSARDRDSFKPDLAGNTIYF
>NA|TRBV7-6|TRBJ2-6|NA
TGTGCCAGCAGCGCAAAGGAGGGCCCTGGGGCCAACGTCCTGACTTTC
CASSAKEGPGANVLTF
>many|TRBV27|TRBJ2-3|NA
TGTGCCACCCGGGGGGCGGGAGCCCGCACAGATACGCAGTATTTT
CATRGAGARTDTQYF
>many|TRBV7-6|TRBJ2-1|NA
TGTGCCAGCAGCTTGCTAGGGGACAATGAGCAGTTCTTC
CASSLLGDNEQFF
>many|TRBV7-6|TRBJ2-1|NA
TGTGCCAGCAGCTCAGGCGGGACCAGCTCCTACAATGAGCAGTTCTTC
CASSSGGTSSYNEQFF
>NA|TRBV7-9|TRBJ1-5|NA
TGTGCCAGCAGCTTAGAGAATCAGCCCCAGCATTTT
CASSLENQPQHF
>many|TRBV4-2|TRBJ2-7|NA
TGTGCCAGCAGCCAAGACACTAGAACCGAGCAGTACTTC
CASSQDTRTEQYF
>many|TRBV20-1|TRBJ2-2|NA
TGCAGTGCTAGGGACCCCGGTAGTATCGGGGAGCTGTTTTTT
CSARDPGSIGELFF
>NA|TRBV11-2|TRBJ1-1|TRBD1
TGTGCCAGCAGCTTAGTAGCACAGGGGAGCACTGAAGCTTTCTTT
CASSLVAQGSTEAFF
>few|TRBV7-2|TRBJ1-1|NA
TGTGCCAGCAGCTTATACTTGCCGAACACTGAAGCTTTCTTT
CASSLYLPNTEAFF
>many|TRBV6-2/TRBV6-3|TRBJ2-1|NA
TGTGCCAGCAGTCACACCGATGAGCAGTTCTTC
CASSHTDEQFF
>many|TRBV6-2/TRBV6-3|TRBJ2-1|NA
TGTGCCAGCAGTTACGAGGACAGAGGGATCAATGAGCAGTTCTTC
CASSYEDRGINEQFF
>many|TRBV12-3/TRBV12-4|TRBJ2-5|TRBD2
TGTGCCAGCAGTTTTGGTTGGCTAGCGGTTGAGACCCAGTACTTC
CASSFGWLAVETQYF
>NA|TRBV7-8|TRBJ2-5|NA
TGTGCCAGCAGCCTGATGCGCGAGACCCAGTACTTC
CASSLMRETQYF
>few|TRBV6-6|TRBJ2-7|NA
TGTGCCAGCAGTTCCGACGGTCTATACGAGCAGTACTTC
CASSSDGLYEQYF
>NA|TRBV4-3|TRBJ1-3|NA
TGCGCCAGCAGCCTGGACAGCTTCTTTACTCCTGGAAACACCATATATTTT
CASSLDSFFTPGNTIYF
>many|TRBV6-2/TRBV6-3|TRBJ2-6|NA
TGTGCCAGCAGTTACATCTCTGGGACCAACGTCCTGACTTTC
CASSYISGTNVLTF
>many|TRBV27|TRBJ2-7|TRBD2
TGTGCCAGCAGTCCAAAGCGGGATTACAGCTCCTACGAGCAGTACTTC
CASSPKRDYSSYEQYF
>many|TRBV12-3/TRBV12-4|TRBJ2-1|NA
TGTGCCAGCAGCCGGAGGAGGGGGGGAGGGAAGAGTGAGCAGTTCTTC
CASSRRRGGGKSEQFF
>many|TRBV6-5|TRBJ2-6|TRBD2
TGTGCCAGCACGAGCGGGGAGTCTGGGGCCAACGTCCTGACTTTC
CASTSGESGANVLTF
>NA|TRBV20-1|TRBJ1-2|NA
TGCAGTGCTAGGGGCTCCAACCAAGGAGACACCTTC
CSARGSNQGDTF
>many|TRBV5-1|TRBJ2-1|TRBD1
TGCGCCAGCAGCGGCGACAGGGGGCAACTTACTGAGCAGTTCTTC
CASSGDRGQLTEQFF
>many|TRBV20-1|TRBJ2-7|NA
TGCAGTGCTAGTTCGACAGGCTACGAGCAGTACTTC
CSASSTGYEQYF
>many|TRBV14|TRBJ2-7|NA
TGTGCCAGCAGCCAAGATAACTCCTACGAGCAGTACTTC
CASSQDNSYEQYF
>many|TRBV19|TRBJ2-7|TRBD2
TGTGCCAGTAGCGGGACTAGCGGGCTTGCCTACGAGCAGTACTTC
CASSGTSGLAYEQYF
>NA|TRBV29-1|TRBJ2-7|TRBD1
TGCAGCGTTGAAGGGGACAGGGGAACCTACGAGCAGTACTTC
CSVEGDRGTYEQYF
>many|TRBV30|TRBJ1-6|NA
TGTGCCTGGAGTGTACGCGGCGATTCACCCCTCCACTTT
CAWSVRGDSPLHF
>many|TRBV12-3/TRBV12-4|TRBJ2-4|NA
TGTGCCAGCAGTTCCGTATGGGGGCGGGCCAAAAACATTCAGTACTTC
CASSSVWGRAKNIQYF
>many|TRBV5-1|TRBJ2-3|NA
TGCGCCAGCAGCTTGGACGGGTCGGACACAGATACGCAGTATTTT
CASSLDGSDTDTQYF
>once|TRBV29-1|TRBJ2-3|NA
TGCAGCGTTGCGGCATTGAGCACAGATACGCAGTATTTT
CSVAALSTDTQYF
>many|TRBV12-3/TRBV12-4|TRBJ1-5|NA
TGTGCCAGCAGTCCGGACAGAGAGCAGCCCCAGCATTTT
CASSPDREQPQHF
>many|TRBV7-9|TRBJ2-5|TRBD2
TGTGCCAGCAGCTATATGACAGGCCGTAGACTAGCGCTCCAAGAGACCCAGTACTTC
CASSYMTGRRLALQETQYF
>many|TRBV5-6|TRBJ2-2|NA
TGTGCCAGCAGCTTGCAGGGCACCGGGGAGCTGTTTTTT
CASSLQGTGELFF
>many|TRBV20-1|TRBJ2-1|TRBD2
TGCAGTGCTCCCCAGTTCCTAGCGGGAGGCGAGGAGCAGTTCTTC
CSAPQFLAGGEEQFF
>many|TRBV6-2/TRBV6-3|TRBJ2-7|TRBD1
TGTGCCAGCAGGAGGGACAGGGAGCAGTACTTC
CASRRDREQYF
>many|TRBV20-1|TRBJ2-1|NA
TGCAGTGCTAGAGTCGGAATCAATGAGCAGTTCTTC
CSARVGINEQFF
>few|TRBV7-9|TRBJ1-6|TRBD1
TGTGCCGCAGGGGGAGCACCCCTCCACTTT
CAAGGAPLHF
>many|TRBV20-1|TRBJ2-1|NA
TGCAGTGCTACACAAAACAACAATGAGCAGTTCTTC
CSATQNNNEQFF
>many|TRBV7-9|TRBJ2-7|NA
TGTGCCAGCAGCTTACCGGGCAGTTCCTACGAGCAGTACTTC
CASSLPGSSYEQYF